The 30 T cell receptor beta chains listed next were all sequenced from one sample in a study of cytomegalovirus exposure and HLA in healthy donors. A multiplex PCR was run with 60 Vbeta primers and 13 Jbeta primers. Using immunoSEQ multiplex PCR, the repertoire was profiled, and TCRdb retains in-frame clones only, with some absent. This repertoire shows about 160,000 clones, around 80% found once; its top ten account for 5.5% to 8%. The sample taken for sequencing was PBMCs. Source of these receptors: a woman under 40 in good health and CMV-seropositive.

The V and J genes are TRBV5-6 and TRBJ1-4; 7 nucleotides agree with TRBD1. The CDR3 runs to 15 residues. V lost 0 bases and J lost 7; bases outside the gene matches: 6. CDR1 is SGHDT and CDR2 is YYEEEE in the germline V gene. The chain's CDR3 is CASSLVMQGGEKLFF. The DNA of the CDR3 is TGTGCCAGCAGCTTGGTGATGCAGGGGGGTGAAAAACTGTTTTTT.

For the CDR3, the DNA is TGTGCCAGTAGTAATTTGGGGCTTCGAGTGGTAGATACGCAGTATTTT. Translated, it gives CASSNLGLRVVDTQYF. The rearrangement uses TRBV19 and TRBJ2-3, with D possibly TRBD1 on 5 matching bases. The CDR3 is 16 residues long. The V and J ends lost 4 bases and 5 bases respectively, with 19 bases between them. Germline CDR1 is LNHDA and CDR2 is SQIVND (reference sequence).

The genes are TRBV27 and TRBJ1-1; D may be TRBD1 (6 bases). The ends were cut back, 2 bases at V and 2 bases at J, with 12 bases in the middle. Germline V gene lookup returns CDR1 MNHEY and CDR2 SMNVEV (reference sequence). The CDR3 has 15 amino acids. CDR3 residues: CASSLPGQFNTEAFF. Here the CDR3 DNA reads TGTGCCAGCAGTTTACCGGGACAATTCAACACTGAAGCTTTCTTT.

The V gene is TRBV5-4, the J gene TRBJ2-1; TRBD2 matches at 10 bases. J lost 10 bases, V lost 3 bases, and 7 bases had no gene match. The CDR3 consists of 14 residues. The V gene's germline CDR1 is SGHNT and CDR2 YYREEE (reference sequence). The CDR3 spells CASSYSGGASEQFF. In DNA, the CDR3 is TGTGCCAGCAGCTACAGCGGGGGGGCCTCCGAGCAGTTCTTC.

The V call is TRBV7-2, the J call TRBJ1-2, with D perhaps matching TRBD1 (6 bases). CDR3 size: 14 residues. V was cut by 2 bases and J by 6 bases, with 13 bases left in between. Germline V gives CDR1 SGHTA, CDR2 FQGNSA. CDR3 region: CASSLHENRDGYTF. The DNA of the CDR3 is TGTGCCAGCAGCTTACACGAAAACAGGGATGGCTACACCTTC. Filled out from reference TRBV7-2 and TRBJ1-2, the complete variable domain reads GAGVSQSPSNKVTEKGKDVELRCDPISGHTALYWYRQSLGQGLEFLIYFQGNSAPDKSGLPSDRFSAERTGGSVSTLTIQRTQQEDSAVYLCASSLHENRDGYTFGSGTRLTVV.

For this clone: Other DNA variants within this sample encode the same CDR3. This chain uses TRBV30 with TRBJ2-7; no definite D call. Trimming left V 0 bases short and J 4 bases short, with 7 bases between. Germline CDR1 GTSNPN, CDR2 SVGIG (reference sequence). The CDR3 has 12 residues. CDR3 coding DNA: TGTGCCTGGAGTGTACTACCTTACGAGCAGTACTTC. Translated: CAWSVLPYEQYF.

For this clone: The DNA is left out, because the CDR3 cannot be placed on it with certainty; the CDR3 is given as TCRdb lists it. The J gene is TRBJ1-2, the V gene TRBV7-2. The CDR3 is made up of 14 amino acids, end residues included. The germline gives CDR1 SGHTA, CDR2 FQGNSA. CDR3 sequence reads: CASSLVGGGSGYAF.

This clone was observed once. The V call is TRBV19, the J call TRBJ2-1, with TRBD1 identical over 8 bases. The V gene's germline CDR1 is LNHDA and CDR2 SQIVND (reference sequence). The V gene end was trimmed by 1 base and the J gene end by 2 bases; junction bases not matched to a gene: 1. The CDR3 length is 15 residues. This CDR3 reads CASSIAGGAYNEQFF. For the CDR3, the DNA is TGTGCCAGTAGTATAGCAGGGGGCGCCTACAATGAGCAGTTCTTC.

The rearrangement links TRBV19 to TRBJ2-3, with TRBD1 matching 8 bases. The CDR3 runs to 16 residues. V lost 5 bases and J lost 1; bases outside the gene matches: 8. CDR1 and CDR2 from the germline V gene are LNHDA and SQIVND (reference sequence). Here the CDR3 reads CASSPDRDRGTDTQYF. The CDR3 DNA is TGTGCCAGTAGTCCGGACAGGGATCGGGGCACAGATACGCAGTATTTT.

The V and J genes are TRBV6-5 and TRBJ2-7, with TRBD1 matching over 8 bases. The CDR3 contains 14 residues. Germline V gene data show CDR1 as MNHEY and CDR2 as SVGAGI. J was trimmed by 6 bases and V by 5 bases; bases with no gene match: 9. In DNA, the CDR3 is TGTGCCAGCAGTCCAGGGGGCAGGGGTGTCGAGCAGTACTTC. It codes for CASSPGGRGVEQYF.

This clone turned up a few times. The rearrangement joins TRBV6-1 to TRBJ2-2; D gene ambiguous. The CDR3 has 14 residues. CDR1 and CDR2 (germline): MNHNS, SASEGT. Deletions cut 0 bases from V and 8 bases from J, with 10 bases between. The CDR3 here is CASSEATYLGELFF. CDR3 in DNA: TGTGCCAGCAGTGAAGCGACTTACCTTGGGGAGCTGTTTTTT.

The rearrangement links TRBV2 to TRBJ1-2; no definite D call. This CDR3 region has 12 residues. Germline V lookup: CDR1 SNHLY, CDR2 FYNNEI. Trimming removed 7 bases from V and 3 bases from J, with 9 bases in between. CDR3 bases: TGTGCCAGCAACCGCCAGGACTATGGCTACACCTTC. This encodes CASNRQDYGYTF.

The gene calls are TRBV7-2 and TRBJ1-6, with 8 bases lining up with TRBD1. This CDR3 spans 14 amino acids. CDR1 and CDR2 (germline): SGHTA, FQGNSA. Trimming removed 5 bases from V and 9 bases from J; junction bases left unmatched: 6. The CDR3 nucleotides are TGTGCCAGCAGCCCGACAGGGGTGGGTTCACCCCTCCACTTT. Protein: CASSPTGVGSPLHF.

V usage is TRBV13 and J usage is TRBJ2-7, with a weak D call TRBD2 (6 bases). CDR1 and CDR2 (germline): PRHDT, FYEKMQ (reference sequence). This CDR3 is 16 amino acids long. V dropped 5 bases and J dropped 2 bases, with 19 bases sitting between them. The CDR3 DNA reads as TGTGCCAGCAGCCCCGTGGGGGACTGGTCACCCTACGAGCAGTACTTC. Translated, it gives CASSPVGDWSPYEQYF.

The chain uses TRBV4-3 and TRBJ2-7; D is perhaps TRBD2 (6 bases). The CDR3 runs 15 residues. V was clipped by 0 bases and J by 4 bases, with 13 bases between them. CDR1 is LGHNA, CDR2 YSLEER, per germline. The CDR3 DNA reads TGCGCCAGCAGCCAAGATGGGGCAGGGAGGTACGAGCAGTACTTC. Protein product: CASSQDGAGRYEQYF.

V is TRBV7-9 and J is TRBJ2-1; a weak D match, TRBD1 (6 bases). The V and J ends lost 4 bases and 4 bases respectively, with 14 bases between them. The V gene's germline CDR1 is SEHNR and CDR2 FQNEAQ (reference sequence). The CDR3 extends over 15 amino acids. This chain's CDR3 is CASSSPLDRYNEQFF. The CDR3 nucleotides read TGTGCCAGCAGCTCCCCTTTGGACAGATACAATGAGCAGTTCTTC.

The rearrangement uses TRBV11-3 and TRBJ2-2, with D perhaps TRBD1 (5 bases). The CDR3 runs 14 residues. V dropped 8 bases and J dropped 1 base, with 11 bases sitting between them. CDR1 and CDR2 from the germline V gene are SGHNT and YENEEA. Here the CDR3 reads CASRRDRNTGELFF. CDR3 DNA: TGTGCCAGCCGCCGAGACAGGAACACCGGGGAGCTGTTTTTT.

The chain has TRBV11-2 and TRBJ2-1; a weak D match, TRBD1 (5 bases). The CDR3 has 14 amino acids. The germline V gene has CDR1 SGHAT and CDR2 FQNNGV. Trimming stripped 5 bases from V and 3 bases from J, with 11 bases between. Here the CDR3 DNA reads TGTGCCAGCAGCACGGACACTTTCTACAATGAGCAGTTCTTC. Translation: CASSTDTFYNEQFF. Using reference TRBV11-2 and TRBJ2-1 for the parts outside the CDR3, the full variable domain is EAGVAQSPRYKIIEKRQSVAFWCNPISGHATLYWYQQILGQGPKLLIQFQNNGVVDDSQLPKDRFSAERLKGVDSTLKIQPAKLEDSAVYLCASSTDTFYNEQFFGPGTRLTVL.

CDR3 nucleotides: TGTGCCAGCAGCCACGGGGGGGAGCGCGGCTACACCTTC. Its protein is CASSHGGERGYTF. The genes are TRBV9 and TRBJ1-2, with a possible D match to TRBD1 (5 bases). V lost 4 bases and J 8 bases, leaving 15 bases between the germline ends. The CDR3 extends over 13 amino acids. CDR1 and CDR2 from the germline V gene are SGDLS and YYNGEE.

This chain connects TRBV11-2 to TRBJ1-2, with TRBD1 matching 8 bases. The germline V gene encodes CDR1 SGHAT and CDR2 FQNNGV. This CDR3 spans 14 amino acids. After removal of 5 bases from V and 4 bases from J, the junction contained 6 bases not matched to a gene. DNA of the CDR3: TGTGCCAGCAGCCAGAAACAGGGGGTCTATGGCTACACCTTC. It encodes CASSQKQGVYGYTF.

The CDR3 loop is CASSESERSSYNEQFF. The CDR3 nucleotides read TGTGCCAGCAGTGAGTCGGAGCGGAGCTCCTACAATGAGCAGTTCTTC. V and J are TRBV6-4 and TRBJ2-1; D is possibly TRBD2 (5 bases). Germline lookup yields CDR1 MRHNA and CDR2 SNTAGT. V shed 3 bases and J shed 0 bases, with 12 bases lying between them. The CDR3 extends over 16 amino acids.

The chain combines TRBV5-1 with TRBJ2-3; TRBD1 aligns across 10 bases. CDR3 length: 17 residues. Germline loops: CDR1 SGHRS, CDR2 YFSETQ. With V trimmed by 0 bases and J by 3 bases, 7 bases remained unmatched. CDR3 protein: CASSLVPPGQGTDTQYF. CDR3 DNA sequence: TGCGCCAGCAGCTTGGTTCCCCCGGGACAGGGGACAGATACGCAGTATTTT.

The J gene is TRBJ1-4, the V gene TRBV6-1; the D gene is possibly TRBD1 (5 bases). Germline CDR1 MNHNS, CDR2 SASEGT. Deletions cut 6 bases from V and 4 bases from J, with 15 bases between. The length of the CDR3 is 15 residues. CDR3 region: CASRGGGVLNEKLFF. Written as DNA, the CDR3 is TGTGCCAGCAGGGGGGGAGGCGTTCTTAATGAAAAACTGTTTTTT.

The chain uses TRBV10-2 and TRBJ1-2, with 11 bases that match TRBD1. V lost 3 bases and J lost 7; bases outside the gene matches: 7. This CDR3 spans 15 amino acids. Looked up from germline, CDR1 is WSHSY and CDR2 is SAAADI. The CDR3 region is CASSDLGQGARGYTF. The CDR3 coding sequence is TGCGCCAGCAGTGACCTTGGACAGGGGGCGCGTGGCTACACCTTC.

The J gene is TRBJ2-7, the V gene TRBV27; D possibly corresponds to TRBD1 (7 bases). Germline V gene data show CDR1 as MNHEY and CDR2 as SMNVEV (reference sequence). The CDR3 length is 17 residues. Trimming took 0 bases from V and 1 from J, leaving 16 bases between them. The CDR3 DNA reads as TGTGCCAGCAGTTTATCAAGGGGGCGGGACACTTCCTACGAGCAGTACTTC. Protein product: CASSLSRGRDTSYEQYF.

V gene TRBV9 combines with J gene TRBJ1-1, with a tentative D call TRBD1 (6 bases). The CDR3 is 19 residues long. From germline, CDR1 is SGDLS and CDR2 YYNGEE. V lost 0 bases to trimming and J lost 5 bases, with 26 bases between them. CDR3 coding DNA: TGTGCCAGCAGCGTAGCAGTGGATGATGGGGCAGGGGATAAAACTGAAGCTTTCTTT. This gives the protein CASSVAVDDGAGDKTEAFF. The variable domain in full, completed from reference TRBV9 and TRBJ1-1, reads DSGVTQTPKHLITATGQRVTLRCSPRSGDLSVYWYQQSLDQGLQFLIQYYNGEERAKGNILERFSAQQFPDLHSELNLSSLELGDSALYFCASSVAVDDGAGDKTEAFFGQGTRLTVV.

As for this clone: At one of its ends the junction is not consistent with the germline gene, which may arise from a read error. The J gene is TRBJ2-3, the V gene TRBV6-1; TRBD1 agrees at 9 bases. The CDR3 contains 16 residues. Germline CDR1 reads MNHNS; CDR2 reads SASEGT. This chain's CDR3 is CASSEEGGQGSNTQYF. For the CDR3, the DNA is TGTGCCAGCAGCGAAGAGGGGGGACAGGGCTCAAATACGCAGTATTTT.

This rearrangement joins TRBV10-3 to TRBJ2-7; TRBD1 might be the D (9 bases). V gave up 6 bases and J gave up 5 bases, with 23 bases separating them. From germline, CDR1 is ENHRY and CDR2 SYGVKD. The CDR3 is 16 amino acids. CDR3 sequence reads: CAIRQGAERGHNEQYF. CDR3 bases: TGTGCCATCAGACAGGGGGCCGAGCGGGGGCACAACGAGCAGTACTTC.

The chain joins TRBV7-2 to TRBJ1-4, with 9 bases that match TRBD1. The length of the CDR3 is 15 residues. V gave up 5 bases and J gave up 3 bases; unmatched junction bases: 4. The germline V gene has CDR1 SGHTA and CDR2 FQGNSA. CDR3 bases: TGTGCCAGCAGCCCACAGGGGGCACCTAATGAAAAACTGTTTTTT. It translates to CASSPQGAPNEKLFF.

The CDR3 region has the DNA TGTGCCAGCTCACGCGGACAGGGTACCTACGAGCAGTACTTC. It codes for CASSRGQGTYEQYF. The V gene is TRBV18, the J gene TRBJ2-7; 8 nucleotides match TRBD1. This CDR3 has 14 residues. Germline V lookup: CDR1 KGHSH, CDR2 LQKENI. V lost 4 bases and J lost 2; bases outside the gene matches: 4.